This TCR beta chain came from a study of T cells of healthy individuals. The CDR3 loop spans 16 amino acids. The germline V gene encodes CDR1 MNHEY and CDR2 SVGAGI. Trimming removed 2 bases from V and 4 bases from J; junction bases left unmatched: 5. TCRdb analysed the 5' RACE reads with MiXCR anew, one entry per CDR3 protein. The sample yields around 100,000 distinct CDR3 sequences, approximately 18% seen once. The chain links TRBV6-5 to TRBJ1-2; 12 bases map to TRBD1. This TCR was sampled from a human donor in good health. The CDR3 here is CASSYAGTGGFYGYTF. DNA for the CDR3: TGTGCCAGCAGTTACGCCGGGACAGGGGGCTTCTATGGCTACACCTTC.